The sequence of this TCR beta chain was determined in a study of blood T cell repertoires in COVID-19. Study details: Italy, Spain and the United States were the sources of the convalescent and acute COVID-19 samples.

Per the original data handling: Cell counts per sample came from amplifying reference gene primers. Clones were sequenced by immunoSEQ multiplex PCR, and TCRdb holds only the in-frame ones, with some missing. The V and J calls and clone size are taken from that table; D and trimming were inferred from the DNA. The sample has fewer than 95,000 clones; around nine tenths are singletons. V lost 3 bases, J lost 0 bases, and 15 bases lay in between. This CDR3 is 18 amino acids long. Germline CDR1 is MNHEY and CDR2 is SMNVEV (reference sequence). This receptor was identified in an elderly woman with acute or convalescent COVID-19. V is TRBV27 and J is TRBJ2-6; D unclear. Sequences were obtained from peripheral blood. CDR3 loop: CASSFLGLVSSGANVLTF. For the CDR3, the DNA is TGTGCCAGCAGTTTTCTGGGTCTAGTGAGCTCTGGGGCCAACGTCCTGACTTTC.